This T cell receptor (beta chain) was identified in a study of molecular identifiers for immune sequencing clone quantification. At the level of the study: For replicates, RNA isolated from around 20,000 or 100,000 naive CD8 cells was divided into five portions, of which four were sequenced.

Germline V CDR1 and CDR2: LGHNA, YSLEER. There are 14 residues in the CDR3. Bulk libraries came from a prior protocol with listed TCR primers. Each CDR3 protein gets one entry after TCRdb re-called the PCR reads with MiXCR. Among around 460,000 distinct CDR3 sequences listed, 25% were seen once. About this clonotype: Antigen: not known. At one end the junction does not follow the germline gene, possibly because of a read error.

CD8+CD4-CCR7+CD45RA+ cells were sorted as naive CD8 T cells. Study results and limitations: Molecules of identical TCR sharing a barcode could underestimate highly expanded clone sizes.

The chain links TRBV4-3 to TRBJ1-5; D is undetermined. This clonotype originated in a human donor in good health. Some libraries in this study had Jurkat cell RNA spiked in. Sequencing was done on a sample of naive CD8+ T cells from blood, with Jurkat cell RNA spiked in. Subset of the sample: FACS-sorted CD8+CD4-CCR7+CD45RA+ naive T cells. As DNA, the CDR3 is TGCGCCAGCAGTCAAGACACCGGGGTTCAGCCCCAGCATTTT. It is translated as CASSQDTGVQPQHF.